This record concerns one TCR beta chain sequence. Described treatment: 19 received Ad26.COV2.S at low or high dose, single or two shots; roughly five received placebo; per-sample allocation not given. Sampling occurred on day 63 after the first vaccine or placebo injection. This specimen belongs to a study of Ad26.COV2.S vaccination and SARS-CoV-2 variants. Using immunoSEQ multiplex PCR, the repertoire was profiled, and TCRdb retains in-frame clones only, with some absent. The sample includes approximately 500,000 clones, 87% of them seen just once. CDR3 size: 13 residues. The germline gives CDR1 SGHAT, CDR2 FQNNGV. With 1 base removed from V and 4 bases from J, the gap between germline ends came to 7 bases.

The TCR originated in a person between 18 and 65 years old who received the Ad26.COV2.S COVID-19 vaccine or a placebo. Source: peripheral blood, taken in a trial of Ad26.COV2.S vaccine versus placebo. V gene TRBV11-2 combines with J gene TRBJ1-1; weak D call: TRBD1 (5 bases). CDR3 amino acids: CASSLAGGTEAFF. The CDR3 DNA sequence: TGTGCCAGCAGCTTAGCGGGGGGCACTGAAGCTTTCTTT.